This is a list of T cell receptor beta chains from one sample in a study of blood T cell repertoires in COVID-19. Profiling relied on immunoSEQ multiplex PCR, and the TCRdb table lists in-frame clones only, not all of them. The sample lists under 450,000 clones, about 89% seen once, with about 1.4% in the top ten. Sequencing was done on a sample of peripheral blood. The receptors come from a middle-aged woman with COVID-19, enrolled during active disease. Each CDR3 is given with its conserved first and last residue. The D gene is left open where the match is weak. Not every row has a clone size; where given, it reads once, few, many or a size class.

V gene,CDR3 length,D gene,J gene,clone size,CDR3 DNA,CDR3 protein
TRBV18,15,TRBD1,TRBJ1-6,-,TGTGCCAGCTCACCGGGGACAGCGAAGAGCTCACCCCTCCACTTT,CASSPGTAKSSPLHF
TRBV7-2,15,TRBD2,TRBJ2-5,once,TGTGCCAGCAGCCTAGGACTAGCGGGAACAGAGACCCAGTACTTC,CASSLGLAGTETQYF
TRBV19,15,TRBD1,TRBJ1-6,-,TGTGCCAGTACCCCGACCGGGACAGGGAGCGCACCCCTCCACTTT,CASTPTGTGSAPLHF
TRBV4-1,16,TRBD2,TRBJ2-2,-,TGCGCCAGCAGCTCAAGACTAGCGGGAGCCACCGGGGAGCTGTTTTTT,CASSSRLAGATGELFF
TRBV18,15,-,TRBJ1-2,-,TGTGCCAGCTCCCTCCGGGACATATCTGACTATGGCTACACCTTC,CASSLRDISDYGYTF
TRBV7-3,17,-,TRBJ1-1,-,TGTGCCAGCAGCTACGGAGGATCAATCGGGCCGAACACTGAAGCTTTCTTT,CASSYGGSIGPNTEAFF
TRBV19,15,-,TRBJ2-2,-,TGTGCCAGTAGTATGAGAGGGTTGGTCACCGGGGAGCTGTTTTTT,CASSMRGLVTGELFF
TRBV6-2/TRBV6-3,19,TRBD2,TRBJ2-1,once,TGTGCCAGCAGTTACGACCGGACTAGCGGGAGGGCCGCCTACAATGAGCAGTTCTTC,CASSYDRTSGRAAYNEQFF
TRBV11-2,13,TRBD2,TRBJ2-1,once,TGTTCCGGGCGAGCGGGAGCTTTCGGGGAGCAGTTCTTC,CSGRAGAFGEQFF
TRBV9,13,-,TRBJ2-5,-,TGTGCCAGCAGCGCCGGTCGCGGTGAGACCCAGTACTTC,CASSAGRGETQYF
TRBV27,14,TRBD1,TRBJ1-1,-,TGTGCCAGCAGACTGACAGGGGTGAACACTGAAGCTTTCTTT,CASRLTGVNTEAFF
TRBV2,19,TRBD2,TRBJ2-1,-,TGTGCCAGCAGCACACCCGGGACTAGCGGCAAGAGCTCCTACAATGAGCAGTTCTTC,CASSTPGTSGKSSYNEQFF
TRBV18,13,-,TRBJ2-5,-,TGTGCCAGCTCACCTGGAGGAAAAGAGACCCAGTACTTC,CASSPGGKETQYF
TRBV28,15,TRBD1,TRBJ1-5,-,TGTGCCAGCAGCCATACAGGGGAGGGCAATCAGCCCCAGCATTTT,CASSHTGEGNQPQHF
TRBV4-2,16,TRBD1,TRBJ1-1,-,TGTGCCAGCAGCCAGGATAAGGGGGCCTCGAACACTGAAGCTTTCTTT,CASSQDKGASNTEAFF
TRBV28,15,-,TRBJ2-3,-,TGTGCCAGCAGTCGACTTGCGGGGCGCACAGATACGCAGTATTTT,CASSRLAGRTDTQYF
TRBV27,14,-,TRBJ2-1,-,TGTGCCAGCACTAAAGTACGGGGGTACAATGAGCAGTTCTTC,CASTKVRGYNEQFF
TRBV7-9,13,TRBD1,TRBJ1-1,-,TGTGCCAGCAGCCTCCGGGACAGTGTAGGAGCTTTCTTT,CASSLRDSVGAFF
TRBV7-2,14,TRBD2,TRBJ2-1,-,TGTGCCAGCAGCTTCGGCGGGGGGGCATCTGAGCAGTTCTTC,CASSFGGGASEQFF
TRBV10-3,15,TRBD2,TRBJ2-1,-,TGTGCCATCAGCGTACTAGCGGGGGATTACAATGAGCAGTTCTTC,CAISVLAGDYNEQFF
TRBV4-3,17,TRBD2,TRBJ2-1,-,TGCGCCAGCAGCCAAGATCTCGGGGGGAGCTCCTACAATGAGCAGTTCTTC,CASSQDLGGSSYNEQFF
TRBV5-1,14,TRBD1,TRBJ2-2,-,TGCGCCAGCAGCTTGGCAGGGGGTACCGGGGAGCTGTTTTTT,CASSLAGGTGELFF
TRBV3-1/TRBV3-2,14,TRBD1,TRBJ1-2,once,TGTGCCAGCAGCCCGGGACAGAAGTTCTATGGCTACACCTTC,CASSPGQKFYGYTF
TRBV18,17,-,TRBJ1-4,-,TGTGCCAGCTCACCATCATCCGCCGGGATTACTAATGAAAAACTGTTTTTT,CASSPSSAGITNEKLFF
TRBV7-2,15,-,TRBJ1-6,-,TGTGCCAGCAGCCCCAACAATGCGGCTAATTCACCCCTCCACTTT,CASSPNNAANSPLHF
TRBV28,14,-,TRBJ2-7,-,TGTGCCAGCAGTTTGTACCAGGGTACCTACGAGCAGTACTTC,CASSLYQGTYEQYF
TRBV27,15,TRBD1,TRBJ1-6,-,TGTGCCAGCAGTTCGACAGGGGGCTATAATTCACCCCTCCACTTT,CASSSTGGYNSPLHF
TRBV14,15,-,TRBJ2-2,-,TGTGCCAGCAGCCAAGATCTCACAGCAACCGGGGAGCTGTTTTTT,CASSQDLTATGELFF
TRBV12-3/TRBV12-4,13,-,TRBJ2-5,-,TGTGCCAGCAGTTTCAACAGGGCGGAGACCCAGTACTTC,CASSFNRAETQYF
TRBV7-2,13,-,TRBJ1-2,-,TGTGCCAGCAGCTTAGCGACAGCTAATGGCTACACCTTC,CASSLATANGYTF
TRBV6-5,15,TRBD1,TRBJ2-1,-,TGTGCCAGCAGTTACTCCGGAGAGGGGGCGGGTGAGCAGTTCTTC,CASSYSGEGAGEQFF
TRBV29-1,16,TRBD1,TRBJ1-1,once,TGCAGCTCAACCCAGACAGGGGGCCGGTCTGTCACTGAAGCTTTCTTT,CSSTQTGGRSVTEAFF
TRBV9,15,TRBD1,TRBJ1-6,-,TGTGCCAGCAGCCCCAGGACAGGGTCGACCCGACCCCTCCACTTT,CASSPRTGSTRPLHF
TRBV5-1,14,TRBD2,TRBJ2-3,-,TGCGCCAGCAGCCCTAGCGGGGGGAAAGATACGCAGTATTTT,CASSPSGGKDTQYF
TRBV28,13,TRBD1,TRBJ1-2,-,TGTGCCAGCAGTCGGACAGGTTGGAATGGCTACACCTTC,CASSRTGWNGYTF
TRBV20-1,11,-,TRBJ2-2,-,TGCAGTGCCCCAGAACAAGGGGAGCTGTTTTTT,CSAPEQGELFF
TRBV5-8,17,TRBD2,TRBJ2-1,-,TGTGCCAGCCGGGACTACGGGCGGGGGGGCTCCTACAATGAGCAGTTCTTC,CASRDYGRGGSYNEQFF
TRBV14,15,-,TRBJ1-1,-,TGTGCCAGCAGCCATCTGCAGGGTGATGGCACTGAAGCTTTCTTT,CASSHLQGDGTEAFF
TRBV9,15,-,TRBJ1-3,-,TGTGCCAGCAGCGTACAGGGGAACTCTGGAAACACCATATATTTT,CASSVQGNSGNTIYF
TRBV11-2,15,-,TRBJ2-5,-,TGTGCCAGCAGCTTAGTCAGGGGAATGGGAGAGACCCAGTACTTC,CASSLVRGMGETQYF
TRBV20-1,14,-,TRBJ1-2,-,TGCAGTGCTAGTGACGGAAACTACCGCTATGGCTACACCTTC,CSASDGNYRYGYTF
TRBV29-1,14,-,TRBJ1-3,-,TGCAGCGTTTCCCGGGGTTCCTCTGGAAACACCATATATTTT,CSVSRGSSGNTIYF
TRBV4-3,14,-,TRBJ2-3,-,TGCGCCAGCAGCCAAGGAACCGGGACAGATACGCAGTATTTT,CASSQGTGTDTQYF
TRBV7-3,14,TRBD2,TRBJ2-1,-,TGTGCCAGCAGCTTGGTGCTAGCGGGGGGTGAGCAGTTCTTC,CASSLVLAGGEQFF
TRBV2,15,-,TRBJ2-1,-,TGTGCCAGCAGTTCGGACACAAGCTCCTACAATGAGCAGTTCTTC,CASSSDTSSYNEQFF
TRBV19,15,TRBD2,TRBJ2-1,-,TGTGCCAGTACCCCCAGCGGGAGACTCTACAATGAGCAGTTCTTC,CASTPSGRLYNEQFF
TRBV6-6,14,-,TRBJ2-1,-,TGTGCCAGCACCCTTGCGGGGCCGGGGAATGAGCAGTTCTTC,CASTLAGPGNEQFF
TRBV30,13,-,TRBJ1-4,-,TGTGCCTGGACCGGGACAAGAAATGAAAAACTGTTTTTT,CAWTGTRNEKLFF
TRBV5-1,16,TRBD1,TRBJ2-1,-,TGCGCCAGCAGCTTGGGGACAGGGTTGACCTACAATGAGCAGTTCTTC,CASSLGTGLTYNEQFF
TRBV11-2,16,TRBD1,TRBJ1-4,-,TGTGCCAGCAGCTTAGTATTGGGGACAGGGGGTGGAAAACTGTTTTTT,CASSLVLGTGGGKLFF
TRBV6-6,13,-,TRBJ1-1,-,TGTGCCAGCAGTTACAGCGGGCACACTGAAGCTTTCTTT,CASSYSGHTEAFF
TRBV4-3,17,-,TRBJ2-7,-,TGCGCCAGCAGCCAAGATGCATGGCGGGATTTGAACTACGAGCAGTACTTC,CASSQDAWRDLNYEQYF
TRBV2,17,TRBD1,TRBJ1-1,-,TGTGCCAGCAAGACCGGCCAGGGGGCCTTCCGGAACACTGAAGCTTTCTTT,CASKTGQGAFRNTEAFF
TRBV5-1,15,TRBD1,TRBJ1-1,-,TGCGCCAGCAGCCTACACAGGGGGCGAGGGACTGAAGCTTTCTTT,CASSLHRGRGTEAFF
TRBV28,13,-,TRBJ1-2,-,TGTGCCAGCAGTTTACTAGAAGCCTATGGCTACACCTTC,CASSLLEAYGYTF
TRBV7-9,15,-,TRBJ1-1,few,TGTGCCAGCAGCCCCCTCAGGGCAGGATATACTGAAGCTTTCTTT,CASSPLRAGYTEAFF
TRBV7-3,13,-,TRBJ2-5,-,TGTGCCAGCAGCCGGCGCGAGGGAGAGACCCAGTACTTC,CASSRREGETQYF
TRBV18,17,-,TRBJ1-2,-,TGTGCCAGCTCACCAAGGGCCAGGGACTCAAGCTATCGGGGCTACACCTTC,CASSPRARDSSYRGYTF
TRBV5-6,12,-,TRBJ2-3,few,TGTGCCAGCAGCTCCTTTACAGATACGCAGTATTTT,CASSSFTDTQYF